The clone carrying this T cell receptor beta chain was found a few times. Antigen specificity is unknown. CDR3 length: 13 residues. V was clipped by 4 bases and J by 1 base, with 10 bases between them. Looked up from germline, CDR1 is SQVTM and CDR2 is ANQGSEA. These data belong to a study of blood T cells in healthy people across ages. The authors ran a second PCR of 7 to 11 cycles using a sample-barcoded 5' primer and a J-beta primer mix. TCRdb reanalysed the 5' RACE reads using MiXCR and keeps one entry per CDR3 protein. The sample consists of approximately 1.5 million distinct CDR3 sequences, 30% to 35% of them appearing once. Findings of the study overall: In older individuals, TCR beta diversity per million T cells was lower, falling roughly linearly with age. No one knew whether donors had CMV, which possibly confounded expanded clonotype changes. Compared with aged donors, long-lived donors showed fewer expanded clones, suggesting selection.

The authors isolated at least 6 million PBMCs per sample. The V gene is TRBV29-1, the J gene TRBJ1-1; D may be TRBD1 (6 bases). This receptor was identified in a woman aged 25 to 39 in good health. The sample taken for sequencing was blood. CDR3 sequence reads: CSVGGTKNTEAFF. The CDR3 DNA sequence: TGCAGCGTTGGTGGGACAAAGAACACTGAAGCTTTCTTT. Supplemented by reference TRBV29-1 and TRBJ1-1, the full variable domain reads SAVISQKPSRDICQRGTSLTIQCQVDSQVTMMFWYRQQPGQSLTLIATANQGSEATYESGFVIDKFPISRPNLTFSTLTVSNMSPEDSSIYLCSVGGTKNTEAFFGQGTRLTVV.